The rows below give T cell receptor beta chains drawn from one sample of a study of blood T cells in healthy people across ages. TCRdb reprocessed the 5' RACE reads with MiXCR, giving one entry per CDR3 protein. The data show around 1,600,000 distinct CDR3 sequences, around 40% seen once. What was sequenced was blood. The receptors were gathered from a woman between 18 and 29 years old in good health. CDR3s include the opening cysteine and the closing phenylalanine or tryptophan. A clone size is listed for some rows: how often the clone was seen (once, few, many), or a class if it is expanded.

v_gene: TRBV7-8; abundance: .; j_gene: TRBJ2-1; CDR3aa: CANSLGQGFYNEQFF
v_gene: TRBV13; abundance: once; j_gene: TRBJ2-1; CDR3aa: CASSASLAGSSYNEQFF
v_gene: TRBV4-3; abundance: many; j_gene: TRBJ2-7; CDR3aa: CASSQDRREQYF
v_gene: TRBV18; abundance: few; j_gene: TRBJ2-7; CDR3aa: CASSSGQGFAYEQYF
v_gene: TRBV4-1; abundance: .; j_gene: TRBJ2-7; CDR3aa: CASSQVRGFSYEQYF
v_gene: TRBV20-1; abundance: .; j_gene: TRBJ1-2; CDR3aa: CSAKSGTGGYGYTF
v_gene: TRBV10-3; abundance: few; j_gene: TRBJ2-3; CDR3aa: CAISEVSSTDTQYF
v_gene: TRBV7-2; abundance: few; j_gene: TRBJ1-4; CDR3aa: CASTLMGATNEKLFF
v_gene: TRBV7-2; abundance: few; j_gene: TRBJ2-7; CDR3aa: CASSQSLSVALHEQYF
v_gene: TRBV7-2; abundance: .; j_gene: TRBJ2-3; CDR3aa: CASSSNRRDTQYF
v_gene: TRBV4-3; abundance: few; j_gene: TRBJ2-5; CDR3aa: CASKAWDQETQYF
v_gene: TRBV15; abundance: .; j_gene: TRBJ2-7; CDR3aa: CATSRFPGQGHDYEQYF
v_gene: TRBV7-9; abundance: .; j_gene: TRBJ1-1; CDR3aa: CASSFLAVAGNTEAFF